The 25 T cell receptor beta chains in this list originate from one sample, sequenced in a study of blood T cell repertoires in COVID-19. Only in-frame clones appear in the TCRdb table, and some are missing; sequencing was by immunoSEQ multiplex PCR. The data show some 120,000 clones, with about 80% seen just once and less than 8% held by the top ten. Source material: peripheral blood. These receptors all stem from a man between 65 and 85 years old with active or convalescent COVID-19.

This rearrangement joins TRBV7-2 to TRBJ2-7; TRBD1 might be the D (6 bases). The CDR3 contains 15 residues. The ends were cut back, 4 bases at V and 0 bases at J, with 13 bases in the middle. Germline V CDR1 and CDR2: SGHTA, FQGNSA. The CDR3 DNA reads as TGTGCCAGCAGCTCCGGGACAATTCCCTCCTACGAGCAGTACTTC. Translating gives CASSSGTIPSYEQYF.

This clone was recorded only once. The rearrangement links TRBV5-1 to TRBJ2-2; 10 bases agree with TRBD1. With 7 bases clipped from V and 4 bases from J, the junction kept 4 bases outside the gene matches. CDR3 length: 14 amino acids. Per the germline V gene, CDR1 is SGHRS and CDR2 is YFSETQ. The CDR3 here is CASVGQGSTGELFF. DNA of the CDR3: TGCGCCAGCGTGGGACAGGGGTCCACCGGGGAGCTGTTTTTT.

The chain links TRBV7-2 to TRBJ1-5; D might be TRBD1 (6 bases). The germline gives CDR1 SGHTA, CDR2 FQGNSA. The CDR3 extends over 15 amino acids. V shed 2 bases and J shed 3 bases, with 11 bases lying between them. The CDR3, as DNA: TGTGCCAGCAGCTTAACACAGGGTAACAATCAGCCCCAGCATTTT. Translating gives CASSLTQGNNQPQHF. Supplemented by reference TRBV7-2 and TRBJ1-5, the full variable domain reads GAGVSQSPSNKVTEKGKDVELRCDPISGHTALYWYRQSLGQGLEFLIYFQGNSAPDKSGLPSDRFSAERTGGSVSTLTIQRTQQEDSAVYLCASSLTQGNNQPQHFGDGTRLSIL.

V gene TRBV30 combines with J gene TRBJ1-2; the match to TRBD1 covers 8 bases. J gave up 8 bases and V 2 bases, and 13 bases lay outside the gene matches. The CDR3 has 15 residues. The V gene's germline CDR1 is GTSNPN and CDR2 SVGIG (reference sequence). The CDR3 DNA reads TGTGCCTGGAGTTTGCGTGTAGGGACAGGTGGGGGCTACACCTTC. Its translation is CAWSLRVGTGGGYTF.

This rearrangement joins TRBV28 to TRBJ2-5, with D possibly matching TRBD2 (7 bases). This CDR3 has 15 amino acids. Germline V gene data show CDR1 as MDHEN and CDR2 as SYDVKM. V dropped 4 bases and J dropped 5 bases, with 17 bases sitting between them. The CDR3 bases are TGTGCCAGCAGTTCCGGGGGGAGTGGGGGCGAGACCCAGTACTTC. Translating gives CASSSGGSGGETQYF.

The V call is TRBV5-1, the J call TRBJ2-7; D is perhaps TRBD1 (5 bases). This CDR3 contains 14 residues. The V gene's germline CDR1 is SGHRS and CDR2 YFSETQ. The V and J ends lost 2 bases and 2 bases respectively, with 11 bases between them. The CDR3 is CASSFGSGTYEQYF. CDR3 in DNA: TGCGCCAGCAGCTTCGGGTCAGGGACCTACGAGCAGTACTTC.

This clone was found a few times. The chain recombines TRBV9 with TRBJ2-5; 14 bases fit TRBD2. Germline V gene data show CDR1 as SGDLS and CDR2 as YYNGEE. The CDR3 contains 15 residues. V trimming: 3 bases; J trimming: 5 bases; junction bases outside the gene matches: 3. CDR3 bases: TGTGCCAGCAGCGGGACTAGCGGGAGGACGGAGACCCAGTACTTC. This sequence encodes CASSGTSGRTETQYF.

J is TRBJ2-3 and V is TRBV3-1 (or the pseudogene TRBV3-2), with D maybe TRBD2 (7 bases). Germline values: CDR1 LGHDT, CDR2 YNNKEL (reference sequence). The V end was cut by 1 base, the J end by 2 bases, with 19 bases between. This CDR3 comprises 18 residues. Here the CDR3 reads CASSQVLAGGPHTDTQYF. CDR3 nucleotide sequence: TGTGCCAGCAGCCAAGTTCTGGCCGGGGGGCCCCACACAGATACGCAGTATTTT.

The V gene is TRBV3-1 (or the pseudogene TRBV3-2), the J gene TRBJ1-1; possibly TRBD1 for D (6 bases). The V end was cut by 1 base, the J end by 5 bases, with 11 bases between. The CDR3 has 14 amino acids. Germline CDR1 reads LGHDT; CDR2 reads YNNKEL (reference sequence). The CDR3 DNA reads as TGTGCCAGCAGCCAAGGGGAACAGGGAACTGAAGCTTTCTTT. This encodes CASSQGEQGTEAFF.

This clone was detected only a few times. This sample also contains other DNA sequences that code for the same CDR3. The chain links TRBV6-5 to TRBJ1-2; TRBD1 matches 8 bases. CDR1 and CDR2 (germline): MNHEY, SVGAGI. CDR3 length: 12 residues. J was trimmed by 5 bases and V by 5 bases; bases with no gene match: 1. The CDR3 sequence: CASSRQGYGYTF. In DNA, the CDR3 is TGTGCCAGCAGTAGACAGGGGTATGGCTACACCTTC.

V is TRBV29-1 and J is TRBJ1-2, with unresolved D. The CDR3 covers 12 residues. The V end lost 6 bases, the J end lost 4 bases, and 12 bases lay between the germline ends. Germline assignment: CDR1 SQVTM and CDR2 ANQGSEA. CDR3 sequence: CSVFPGIYGYTF. The CDR3 DNA reads as TGCAGCGTCTTTCCGGGAATCTATGGCTACACCTTC.

The rearrangement links TRBV5-8 to TRBJ2-2; no reliable D call. The CDR3 contains 16 residues. Trimming shortened V by 0 bases and J by 1 base, and 10 bases separated the two germline ends. Germline CDR1 SGHTS, CDR2 YDEGEE. CDR3 sequence (DNA): TGTGCCAGCAGCTTGGCCAGCAGGAAGAACACCGGGGAGCTGTTTTTT. Encoded protein: CASSLASRKNTGELFF.

The rearrangement joins TRBV18 to TRBJ1-3; 7 positions agree with TRBD1. J gave up 0 bases and V 4 bases, and 6 bases lay outside the gene matches. The CDR3 has 16 amino acids. CDR1 KGHSH and CDR2 LQKENI come from the germline V gene. This chain's CDR3 is CASSRRGQDSGNTIYF. The CDR3 nucleotides read TGTGCCAGCTCACGGAGAGGACAGGACTCTGGAAACACCATATATTTT.

The chain links TRBV5-8 to TRBJ1-4, with 7 bases that match TRBD1. Per the germline V gene, CDR1 is SGHTS and CDR2 is YDEGEE. The CDR3 sequence is 16 residues long. V was pared by 4 bases and J by 4 bases, with 10 bases of the junction left unmatched. The CDR3 DNA sequence: TGTGCCAGCAGCCTGGGAGCCGGGACAGTTAATGAAAAACTGTTTTTT. Translated, it gives CASSLGAGTVNEKLFF. Complete variable domain (other parts from reference TRBV5-8 and TRBJ1-4): EAGVTQSPTHLIKTRGQQATLRCSPISGHTSVYWYQQALGLGLQFLLWYDEGEERNRGNFPPRFSGRQFPNYSSELNVNALELEDSALYLCASSLGAGTVNEKLFFGSGTQLSVL.

This clone showed up just a few times. The CDR3 is CASSSPRDRGEYNEQFF. CDR3 bases: TGTGCCAGCAGCTCCCCCCGGGACAGGGGGGAATACAATGAGCAGTTCTTC. This chain links TRBV7-9 with TRBJ2-1; 11 bases fit TRBD1. V shed 4 bases, J shed 4 bases, and the junction held 9 bases outside the gene matches. Germline V CDR1 and CDR2: SEHNR, FQNEAQ (reference sequence). The CDR3 has 17 residues. Filled out from reference TRBV7-9 and TRBJ2-1, the complete variable domain reads DTGVSQNPRHKITKRGQNVTFRCDPISEHNRLYWYRQTLGQGPEFLTYFQNEAQLEKSRLLSDRFSAERPKGSFSTLEIQRTEQGDSAMYLCASSSPRDRGEYNEQFFGPGTRLTVL.

This chain uses TRBV10-2 with TRBJ2-2; D ambiguous. The germline CDR1 and CDR2 sequences are WSHSY and SAAADI. This CDR3 is 11 amino acids long. V was cut by 1 base and J by 10 bases, with 4 bases left in between. DNA of the CDR3: TGCGCCAGCAGTGAGTTAGCGGAGCTGTTTTTT. It yields the protein CASSELAELFF.

The gene calls are TRBV11-3 and TRBJ2-1; 7 bases agree with TRBD2. The CDR3 runs 16 residues. Germline values: CDR1 SGHNT, CDR2 YENEEA. V was pared by 1 base and J by 1 base, with 4 bases of the junction left unmatched. The CDR3 sequence: CASSLGGSGSYNEQFF. DNA of the CDR3: TGTGCCAGCAGCTTAGGCGGGAGTGGGTCCTACAATGAGCAGTTCTTC.

V gene TRBV19 combines with J gene TRBJ2-3; a possible D gene is TRBD1 (5 bases). The CDR3 is 13 residues long. V lost 3 bases and J 4 bases, leaving 8 bases between the germline ends. Looked up from germline, CDR1 is LNHDA and CDR2 is SQIVND (reference sequence). CDR3 sequence (DNA): TGTGCCAGTAGTATCAGGGTCGCAGATACGCAGTATTTT. Translating gives CASSIRVADTQYF.

The chain links TRBV11-3 to TRBJ1-1, with unresolved D. This CDR3 contains 15 residues. V lost 1 base to trimming and J lost 5 bases, with 14 bases between them. CDR1 and CDR2 from the germline V gene are SGHNT and YENEEA. This CDR3 is CASSLGGSAGTEAFF. CDR3 DNA sequence: TGTGCCAGCAGCTTAGGAGGGAGCGCGGGTACTGAAGCTTTCTTT.

The chain carries TRBV7-2 and TRBJ1-5, with 7 bases identical to TRBD1. The V segment lost 2 bases and the J segment 6 bases; nucleotides outside the gene matches: 4. The CDR3 has 14 residues. The germline gives CDR1 SGHTA, CDR2 FQGNSA. CDR3 sequence: CASSLQGERQPQHF. The CDR3 DNA follows: TGTGCCAGCAGCTTACAGGGGGAACGTCAGCCCCAGCATTTT.

The chain couples TRBV4-2 to TRBJ2-3; no clear D. CDR1 is LGHNA and CDR2 is YNFKEQ in the germline V gene. Trimming left V 2 bases short and J 0 bases short, with 9 bases between. The CDR3 contains 15 residues. The CDR3, as DNA: TGTGCCAGCAGCCAACGCGGCTTTAGCACAGATACGCAGTATTTT. It codes for CASSQRGFSTDTQYF.

The gene calls are TRBV28 and TRBJ2-7; tentative D call: TRBD2 (6 bases). V shed 3 bases and J shed 0 bases, with 12 bases lying between them. The CDR3 runs to 15 residues. The germline V gene has CDR1 MDHEN and CDR2 SYDVKM. CDR3: CASSFGGASSYEQYF. In DNA form, the CDR3 reads TGTGCCAGCAGTTTCGGCGGGGCTAGCTCCTACGAGCAGTACTTC.

This rearrangement joins TRBV24-1 to TRBJ2-3; D gene unclear. The ends were cut back, 4 bases at V and 2 bases at J, with 6 bases in the middle. CDR1 is KGHDR and CDR2 is SFDVKD in the germline V gene. CDR3 size: 13 residues. The CDR3 protein is CATSDRLTDTQYF. CDR3 DNA: TGTGCCACCAGTGACAGACTCACAGATACGCAGTATTTT.

This clone appeared a few times. This chain uses TRBV2 with TRBJ1-5; 8 bases are shared with TRBD1. CDR3 length equals 16 residues. Trimming took 3 bases from V and 2 from J; bases not matched to a gene: 6. CDR1 and CDR2 from the germline V gene are SNHLY and FYNNEI. CDR3 sequence reads: CASSDAGGGGNQPQHF. In DNA, the CDR3 is TGTGCCAGCAGTGACGCAGGGGGCGGTGGCAATCAGCCCCAGCATTTT.

This sequence joins TRBV6-4 and TRBJ1-2; D possibly corresponds to TRBD1 (5 bases). The CDR3 sequence is 15 residues long. Deletions cut 4 bases from V and 2 bases from J, with 14 bases between. Germline values: CDR1 MRHNA, CDR2 SNTAGT. CDR3 amino acids: CASSVDRTSNYGYTF. In nucleotides, the CDR3 is TGTGCCAGCAGTGTAGACAGAACGTCCAACTATGGCTACACCTTC.